The T cell receptor (beta chain) under discussion was sequenced for a study of CD8 T cells in ankylosing spondylitis. Germline CDR1 is SGDLS and CDR2 is YYNGEE. The ends were cut back, 0 bases at V and 2 bases at J, with 13 bases in the middle. The length of the CDR3 is 16 residues. This clonotype was counted ten times or more. Its cognate antigen is unknown. Study-wide points: Prior work had noted some motif variants in reactive arthritis blood and synovial fluid. A TCR beta motif made of eight highly homologous variants seemed typical of ankylosing spondylitis blood. Disease-linked clones had a CD8+ phenotype and relatively low frequency in peripheral blood. There was reportedly significant enrichment of clones that were disease-linked in matched ankylosing spondylitis synovial fluid.

TCRdb recomputed calls from the 5' RACE reads with MiXCR, one row per CDR3 protein. The sample lists approximately 35,000 distinct CDR3 sequences, 8% to 13% occurring once. The sequence came from a male donor with ankylosing spondylitis. Sequenced input: synovial fluid, either unsorted or a sorted T cell fraction (not recorded which). The chain combines TRBV9 with TRBJ2-3; D gene ambiguous. In DNA, the CDR3 is TGTGCCAGCAGCGTAGGCCTAGGGTATTACACAGATACGCAGTATTTT. Translation gives CASSVGLGYYTDTQYF.